Listed below are T cell receptor beta chains from one sample, sequenced in a study of OX40 agonist ivuxolimab in advanced cancers. Method: immunoSEQ multiplex PCR; TCRdb's copy keeps in-frame clones and lacks some. The sample has over 65,000 clones; around 90% are singletons. This sample comprised CD4+ or CD8+ T cells sorted from blood, obtained in a trial of the OX40 agonist ivuxolimab. The receptors stem from an adult with an advanced solid tumor such as melanoma, head and neck, liver or kidney cancer. Each CDR3 is given with its conserved first and last residue. The order of the fields is J gene, clone size, V gene, D gene, CDR3 DNA, CDR3 protein. D genes are given only for firm matches. Part of the rows lack a size; the others show once, few, many or a class for expanded clones.

j_call: TRBJ2-3
clone_size: -
v_call: TRBV9
d_call: -
cdr3_nt: TGTGCCAGCAGTTCCCCCTGGGGCGCAGATACGCAGTATTTT
cdr3_aa: CASSSPWGADTQYF

j_call: TRBJ2-7
clone_size: -
v_call: TRBV5-1
d_call: TRBD2
cdr3_nt: TGCGCCAGCAGCTACGGGACTAGCGGGGAAGACGCCTACGAGCAGTACTTC
cdr3_aa: CASSYGTSGEDAYEQYF

j_call: TRBJ2-1
clone_size: -
v_call: TRBV6-1
d_call: -
cdr3_nt: TGTGCCAGCAGCCAGGGGGGGGCCGGGAGTGAGCAGTTCTTC
cdr3_aa: CASSQGGAGSEQFF

j_call: TRBJ2-1
clone_size: -
v_call: TRBV4-1
d_call: -
cdr3_nt: TGCGCCAGCAGCCATCAAGTGGACGGACACTACTACAATGAGCAGTTCTTC
cdr3_aa: CASSHQVDGHYYNEQFF

j_call: TRBJ2-5
clone_size: -
v_call: TRBV13
d_call: TRBD1
cdr3_nt: TGTGCCAGCAGCCTCGCCCCGGACAGGGTAACGACCCAGTACTTC
cdr3_aa: CASSLAPDRVTTQYF

j_call: TRBJ1-1
clone_size: -
v_call: TRBV14
d_call: TRBD1
cdr3_nt: TGTGCCAGCGGGGGGACAGGGGTTGAAAACACTGAAGCTTTCTTT
cdr3_aa: CASGGTGVENTEAFF

j_call: TRBJ2-2
clone_size: -
v_call: TRBV5-4
d_call: -
cdr3_nt: TGTGCCAGCAGCTTGAGGGGCTCAAACACCGGGGAGCTGTTTTTT
cdr3_aa: CASSLRGSNTGELFF

j_call: TRBJ2-7
clone_size: -
v_call: TRBV5-1
d_call: TRBD1
cdr3_nt: TGCGCCAGCAGCTTGGGTCAGGGGGTCATCTACGAGCAGTACTTC
cdr3_aa: CASSLGQGVIYEQYF

j_call: TRBJ2-7
clone_size: -
v_call: TRBV4-1
d_call: -
cdr3_nt: TGCGCCAGCAGCCAAGAACCCCGGGGATACGAGCAGTACTTC
cdr3_aa: CASSQEPRGYEQYF

j_call: TRBJ2-2
clone_size: -
v_call: TRBV6-4
d_call: -
cdr3_nt: TGTGCCAGCAGTGACACTAGCACCGGGGAGCTGTTTTTT
cdr3_aa: CASSDTSTGELFF

j_call: TRBJ2-2
clone_size: -
v_call: TRBV9
d_call: -
cdr3_nt: TGTGCCAGCAGCGGCCCCCTTGGGGACGGGGAGCTGTTTTTT
cdr3_aa: CASSGPLGDGELFF

j_call: TRBJ1-1
clone_size: -
v_call: TRBV7-2
d_call: TRBD1
cdr3_nt: TGTGCCAGCAGCTTTCATCCGACAGGGATGAACACTGAAGCTTTCTTT
cdr3_aa: CASSFHPTGMNTEAFF

j_call: TRBJ2-1
clone_size: -
v_call: TRBV11-2
d_call: TRBD1
cdr3_nt: TGTGCCAGCAGCTTAATAAGAGGACAGGGGACTGGCAATGAGCAGTTCTTC
cdr3_aa: CASSLIRGQGTGNEQFF

j_call: TRBJ1-2
clone_size: -
v_call: TRBV5-1
d_call: -
cdr3_nt: TGCGCCAGCAGCTTGGCTCAGGACGATGGCTACACCTTC
cdr3_aa: CASSLAQDDGYTF

j_call: TRBJ1-2
clone_size: -
v_call: TRBV9
d_call: -
cdr3_nt: TGTGCCAGCAGCCCCGGGGGGGCCGATGGCTACACCTTC
cdr3_aa: CASSPGGADGYTF

j_call: TRBJ1-1
clone_size: -
v_call: TRBV5-4
d_call: -
cdr3_nt: TGTGCCAGCAGCTTAAGGGAGGAATTGAACACTGAAGCTTTCTTT
cdr3_aa: CASSLREELNTEAFF

j_call: TRBJ2-2
clone_size: -
v_call: TRBV29-1
d_call: -
cdr3_nt: TGCAGCGTCAGGACAGCCATTTACACCGGGGAGCTGTTTTTT
cdr3_aa: CSVRTAIYTGELFF

j_call: TRBJ2-7
clone_size: -
v_call: TRBV5-4
d_call: TRBD2
cdr3_nt: TGTGCCAGCAGCCCTTCGACTAGCCTCTACGAGCAGTACTTC
cdr3_aa: CASSPSTSLYEQYF

j_call: TRBJ2-2
clone_size: -
v_call: TRBV7-9
d_call: TRBD2
cdr3_nt: TGTGCCAGCAGCTTACTAGCGGGGGGCACCGGGGAGCTGTTTTTT
cdr3_aa: CASSLLAGGTGELFF

j_call: TRBJ1-4
clone_size: -
v_call: TRBV2
d_call: -
cdr3_nt: TGTGCCAGCAGTGGTCCAGACGGTAATGAAAAACTGTTTTTT
cdr3_aa: CASSGPDGNEKLFF

j_call: TRBJ2-2
clone_size: -
v_call: TRBV6-6
d_call: TRBD2
cdr3_nt: TGTGCCAGCGGAGCGGGGCCCGGGGAGCTGTTTTTT
cdr3_aa: CASGAGPGELFF

j_call: TRBJ1-6
clone_size: -
v_call: TRBV11-2
d_call: -
cdr3_nt: TGTGCCAGCAGGCGAGGGGGTTCACCCCTCCACTTT
cdr3_aa: CASRRGGSPLHF

j_call: TRBJ1-5
clone_size: few
v_call: TRBV4-1
d_call: -
cdr3_nt: TGCGCCAGCAGCCAAATGACGGGGACGGGCAATCAGCCCCAGCATTTT
cdr3_aa: CASSQMTGTGNQPQHF